These 18 T cell receptor beta chains were all obtained from the same sample, sequenced in a study of blood T cells in healthy people across ages. A second PCR, run for roughly 7 to 12 cycles, used a sample-barcoded 5' primer plus a J-beta primer mix. TCRdb analysed the 5' RACE reads with MiXCR anew, one entry per CDR3 protein. This repertoire shows about 780,000 distinct CDR3 sequences, around 50% found once; its top ten account for roughly 18%. The sequenced material came from blood. Every receptor here comes from a man older than 75 in good health.

The chain uses TRBV5-1 and TRBJ2-5; the match to TRBD1 covers 7 bases. This CDR3 has 15 amino acids. Trimming cost V 4 bases and J 1 base; bases outside gene matches: 7. Germline loops: CDR1 SGHRS, CDR2 YFSETQ. The CDR3 spells CASSVLQGSQETQYF. The CDR3, as DNA: TGCGCCAGCAGCGTCCTACAGGGGTCCCAAGAGACCCAGTACTTC.

The sample holds one count of this clonotype. The rearrangement joins TRBV12-3 or TRBV12-4 to TRBJ1-4, with a tentative D call TRBD1 (6 bases). This CDR3 is built from 15 residues. Between the trimmed V and J ends, which lost 7 bases and 7 bases, there was a span of 19 bases. This CDR3 reads CASNPGGGYSEKLFF. The CDR3 coding sequence is TGTGCCAGCAATCCCGGAGGGGGGTATAGTGAAAAACTGTTTTTT.

This clonotype was recorded a few times. The V call is TRBV7-8, the J call TRBJ2-1; D remains ambiguous. The CDR3 has 19 amino acids. Germline CDR1 and CDR2: SGHVS and FQNEAQ. The V end was cut by 1 base, the J end by 2 bases, with 21 bases between. CDR3 protein: CASSLGSGRGGQTYNEQFF. The DNA for the CDR3 is TGTGCCAGCAGCTTAGGATCGGGTCGAGGCGGCCAGACCTACAATGAGCAGTTCTTC.

This chain uses TRBV2 with TRBJ2-5; D gene unclear. The germline CDR1 and CDR2 sequences are SNHLY and FYNNEI. The CDR3 is 14 amino acids. V lost 6 bases and J 1 base, leaving 12 bases between the germline ends. The CDR3 nucleotides are TGTGCCAGCAGCCTTTTTTCAACCCAAGAGACCCAGTACTTC. Translating it yields CASSLFSTQETQYF.

This sequence joins TRBV6-6 and TRBJ2-7, with D tentatively TRBD2 (5 bases). The germline gives CDR1 MNHNY, CDR2 SVGAGI (reference sequence). The germline V and J ends were trimmed by 2 bases and 5 bases, with 10 bases remaining between them. The CDR3 sequence is 13 residues long. Here the CDR3 DNA reads TGTGCCAGCAGTTACCGGTCCGGGGACGAGCAGTACTTC. This translates into CASSYRSGDEQYF.

The chain links TRBV5-1 to TRBJ2-7, with D possibly being TRBD1 or TRBD2 (5 bases each). V was trimmed by 2 bases and J by 0 bases, leaving 9 bases between them. From germline, CDR1 is SGHRS and CDR2 YFSETQ. The CDR3 is made up of 14 amino acids. For the CDR3, the DNA is TGCGCCAGCAGCTTACAGGAGGCCTCCTACGAGCAGTACTTC. Translated: CASSLQEASYEQYF.

The chain has TRBV29-1 and TRBJ2-3, with D unclear. CDR1 and CDR2 (germline): SQVTM, ANQGSEA. There are 11 residues in the CDR3. V lost 1 base to trimming and J lost 9 bases, with 8 bases between them. The CDR3 DNA sequence: TGCAGCGTTGAAGCTGGAAGCACGCAGTATTTT. The encoded protein is CSVEAGSTQYF.

This chain links TRBV7-3 with TRBJ2-3, with 9 positions matching TRBD1. The junction had 4 bases not matched to a gene; V was cut back by 5 bases and J by 1 base. Germline-derived CDR1 and CDR2 are SGHTA and FQGTGA. This CDR3 contains 15 residues. The CDR3 region has the DNA TGTGCCAGCAGCATACAGGGGGCACGCACAGATACGCAGTATTTT. It yields the protein CASSIQGARTDTQYF. Full variable domain (remainder filled in from reference TRBV7-3 and TRBJ2-3): GAGVSQTPSNKVTEKGKYVELRCDPISGHTALYWYRQSLGQGPEFLIYFQGTGAADDSGLPNDRFFAVRPEGSVSTLKIQRTERGDSAVYLCASSIQGARTDTQYFGPGTRLTVL.

This clonotype was seen a handful of times. A read error may explain this, as a much larger clone is one base away. The chain uses TRBV19 and TRBJ2-7; D assignment may be TRBD1 or TRBD2 (6 bases each). There are 14 residues in the CDR3. Looked up from germline, CDR1 is LNHDA and CDR2 is SQIVND (reference sequence). V gave up 9 bases and J gave up 7 bases, with 22 bases separating them. CDR3: CASAGGPLYNEQYF. The DNA for the CDR3 is TGTGCCAGCGCTGGGGGGCCCCTCTACAATGAGCAGTACTTC.

This clonotype has more than one count but fewer than ten. The chain combines TRBV6-5 with TRBJ2-3; TRBD2 might be the D (5 bases). The CDR3 is 15 amino acids. The ends were cut back, 6 bases at V and 0 bases at J, with 13 bases in the middle. Germline CDR1 is MNHEY and CDR2 is SVGAGI. The CDR3 loop is CASSLHWTSTDTQYF. In DNA, the CDR3 is TGTGCCAGCAGCCTTCACTGGACTAGCACAGATACGCAGTATTTT.

The genes are TRBV20-1 and TRBJ2-3, with a possible D match to TRBD2 (5 bases). With 6 bases removed from V and 6 bases from J, the gap between germline ends came to 28 bases. The CDR3 is 17 residues long. Germline V lookup: CDR1 DFQATT, CDR2 SNEGSKA (reference sequence). This chain's CDR3 is CSAYGVWAGIGDDTQYF. The DNA of the CDR3 is TGCAGTGCCTATGGAGTGTGGGCCGGGATTGGTGACGATACGCAGTATTTT.

The CDR3 coding sequence is TGCAGCGTTTTGGGGGCGGAGACCCAGTACTTC. It encodes CSVLGAETQYF. The V and J genes are TRBV29-1 and TRBJ2-5; D might be TRBD1 (6 bases). CDR1 SQVTM and CDR2 ANQGSEA come from the germline V gene. The V end was cut by 5 bases, the J end by 5 bases, with 9 bases between. The CDR3 extends over 11 amino acids.

This rearrangement joins TRBV7-2 to TRBJ2-7; TRBD1 or TRBD2 may be the D gene (7 bases each). The germline CDR1 and CDR2 sequences are SGHTA and FQGNSA. This CDR3 is built from 13 residues. Trimming stripped 4 bases from V and 5 bases from J, with 12 bases between. The CDR3 nucleotides are TGTGCCAGCAGCTGGCAGGGGGGGGACGAGCAGTACTTC. Translated, it gives CASSWQGGDEQYF.

This clonotype was counted between two and nine times. A read error may produce the germline difference seen at one junction end. The rearrangement uses TRBV20-1 and TRBJ2-4; D is possibly TRBD1 (5 bases). Germline V lookup: CDR1 DFQATT, CDR2 SNEGSKA (reference sequence). This CDR3 region has 15 residues. CDR3 bases: TGCAGTGCTGGAGACAGCGAGTCAGCCAAAAACATTCAGTACTTC. Translating it yields CSAGDSESAKNIQYF.

This clonotype was recorded a few times. The rearrangement links TRBV5-1 to TRBJ2-5, with D perhaps matching TRBD1 (6 bases). This CDR3 is 13 amino acids long. CDR1 is SGHRS, CDR2 YFSETQ, per germline. Trimming took 5 bases from V and 3 from J, leaving 11 bases between them. This CDR3 reads CASSTTGKETQYF. CDR3 in DNA: TGCGCCAGCAGTACTACAGGGAAAGAGACCCAGTACTTC. Drawing the rest from reference TRBV5-1 and TRBJ2-5, the complete variable domain is KAGVTQTPRYLIKTRGQQVTLSCSPISGHRSVSWYQQTPGQGLQFLFEYFSETQRNKGNFPGRFSGRQFSNSRSEMNVSTLELGDSALYLCASSTTGKETQYFGPGTRLLVL.

The V call is TRBV20-1, the J call TRBJ2-7; either TRBD1 or TRBD2 may supply D (6 bases each). From germline, CDR1 is DFQATT and CDR2 SNEGSKA (reference sequence). The ends were cut back, 6 bases at V and 0 bases at J, with 15 bases in the middle. This CDR3 is 14 amino acids long. The CDR3, as DNA: TGCAGTGCCGGGGGCTGGGGGCCCTCCTACGAGCAGTACTTC. Protein sequence: CSAGGWGPSYEQYF.

The genes are TRBV9 and TRBJ2-6; D gene uncertain. Germline loops: CDR1 SGDLS, CDR2 YYNGEE. Trimming took off 0 bases at V and 0 bases at J, with 7 bases between the two ends. The CDR3 runs 16 residues. The CDR3 protein is CASSVGTSSGANVLTF. The CDR3 DNA follows: TGTGCCAGCAGCGTAGGGACCAGCTCTGGGGCCAACGTCCTGACTTTC.

This clonotype was picked up many times. V gene TRBV9 combines with J gene TRBJ2-6, with 7 bases that match TRBD1. After removal of 2 bases from V and 4 bases from J, the junction contained 3 bases not matched to a gene. The length of the CDR3 is 15 residues. CDR1 is SGDLS, CDR2 YYNGEE, per germline. CDR3 coding DNA: TGTGCCAGCAGCGTCAGGGGGTCCGGGGCCAACGTCCTGACTTTC. Protein: CASSVRGSGANVLTF.